The 31 T cell receptor beta chains given below trace back to one sample, sequenced in a study of blood T cell repertoires in COVID-19. Generated by immunoSEQ multiplex PCR, the TCRdb table keeps only in-frame clones and is missing some. The sample has a few hundred thousand clones; about nine tenths are singletons. Sequenced: PBMCs or T cells enriched from blood (not recorded which). All receptors derive from a man between 18 and 29 years old who had recovered from COVID-19.

This clone has only one observation. V and J are TRBV5-4 and TRBJ2-7, with TRBD2 as a possible D gene (5 bases). Germline-derived CDR1 and CDR2 are SGHNT and YYREEE (reference sequence). Between the trimmed V and J ends, which lost 1 base and 2 bases, there was a span of 10 bases. The CDR3 contains 14 residues. This CDR3 reads CASSLTGNTYEQYF. CDR3 nucleotides: TGTGCCAGCAGCTTGACGGGAAATACCTACGAGCAGTACTTC.

This sequence joins TRBV11-2 and TRBJ1-2; 9 nucleotides align to TRBD1. Germline CDR1 and CDR2: SGHAT and FQNNGV. V was pared by 4 bases and J by 3 bases, with 6 bases of the junction left unmatched. The CDR3 length is 15 residues. CDR3 residues: CASSSLRDRDYGYTF. In nucleotides, the CDR3 is TGTGCCAGCAGCTCACTCCGGGACAGGGACTATGGCTACACCTTC. Filled out from reference TRBV11-2 and TRBJ1-2, the complete variable domain reads EAGVAQSPRYKIIEKRQSVAFWCNPISGHATLYWYQQILGQGPKLLIQFQNNGVVDDSQLPKDRFSAERLKGVDSTLKIQPAKLEDSAVYLCASSSLRDRDYGYTFGSGTRLTVV.

The V gene is TRBV7-8, the J gene TRBJ1-2; D gene ambiguous. This CDR3 is built from 13 residues. The V gene's germline CDR1 is SGHVS and CDR2 FQNEAQ. The V and J ends lost 3 bases and 1 base respectively, with 6 bases between them. The CDR3 nucleotides are TGTGCCAGCAGCTTTCCCGGTAACTATGGCTACACCTTC. The encoded protein is CASSFPGNYGYTF.

The chain joins TRBV7-8 to TRBJ1-2; D not resolved. Trimming left V 5 bases short and J 5 bases short, with 15 bases between. The CDR3 is made up of 14 amino acids. Germline lookup yields CDR1 SGHVS and CDR2 FQNEAQ. This CDR3 is CASSAGDVLYGYTF. CDR3 nucleotide sequence: TGTGCCAGCAGCGCGGGAGATGTGCTTTATGGCTACACCTTC.

The chain employs TRBV9 and TRBJ1-2, with D unresolved. The CDR3 is 15 amino acids. CDR1 SGDLS and CDR2 YYNGEE come from the germline V gene. Trimming shortened V by 0 bases and J by 0 bases, and 9 bases separated the two germline ends. The CDR3 protein is CASSVGAIANYGYTF. In nucleotides, the CDR3 is TGTGCCAGCAGCGTAGGTGCGATAGCTAACTATGGCTACACCTTC.

Here the CDR3 DNA reads TGTGCTAGTGGTTTAGCGGGAGGCCACAATGAGCAGTTCTTC. This encodes CASGLAGGHNEQFF. This sequence joins TRBV12-5 and TRBJ2-1, with 9 bases matching TRBD2. This CDR3 spans 14 amino acids. J gave up 5 bases and V 3 bases, and 2 bases lay outside the gene matches. The germline gives CDR1 LGHNT, CDR2 FRNRAP.

This clone was recorded only once. The V gene is TRBV7-3, the J gene TRBJ2-1; 11 bases fit TRBD2. V lost 5 bases to trimming and J lost 9 bases; unmatched junction nucleotides: 15. Germline CDR1 and CDR2: SGHTA and FQGTGA. The CDR3 consists of 17 residues. CDR3 sequence: CASSPLGGSGRGVEQFF. Here the CDR3 DNA reads TGTGCCAGCAGCCCCCTCGGAGGTAGCGGGAGGGGAGTTGAGCAGTTCTTC.

V is TRBV5-6 and J is TRBJ1-1, with D uncertain. CDR3 length: 14 residues. The germline CDR1 and CDR2 sequences are SGHDT and YYEEEE. Trimming cost V 0 bases and J 3 bases, with 9 bases left between them. CDR3 sequence: CASSLDPRDTEAFF. The CDR3 bases are TGTGCCAGCAGCTTGGATCCGAGGGACACTGAAGCTTTCTTT.

This chain uses TRBV2 with TRBJ1-6; D is uncertain. The CDR3 spans 15 residues. Deletions cut 7 bases from V and 2 bases from J, with 12 bases between. Germline V gene data show CDR1 as SNHLY and CDR2 as FYNNEI. The CDR3 region has the DNA TGTGCCAGCAATTTCGTCGGGACCTATAATTCACCCCTCCACTTT. This translates into CASNFVGTYNSPLHF.

In its sample, this clone was seen a few times. This sequence joins TRBV5-4 and TRBJ2-1; TRBD2 agrees at 10 bases. V lost 0 bases to trimming and J lost 0 bases; unmatched junction nucleotides: 3. CDR3 length: 17 residues. The germline CDR1 and CDR2 sequences are SGHNT and YYREEE (reference sequence). CDR3: CASSLDSGRSSYNEQFF. DNA of the CDR3: TGTGCCAGCAGCTTGGATAGCGGGAGGAGCTCCTACAATGAGCAGTTCTTC.

This sequence joins TRBV27 and TRBJ1-1; a weak D match, TRBD1 (5 bases). Germline assignment: CDR1 MNHEY and CDR2 SMNVEV (reference sequence). CDR3 length: 13 amino acids. Trimming removed 8 bases from V and 8 bases from J, with 18 bases in between. The CDR3 sequence is CASAGSIAIEAFF. CDR3 coding DNA: TGTGCCAGCGCAGGGTCCATTGCAATCGAAGCTTTCTTT.

The rearrangement links TRBV7-2 to TRBJ1-3; TRBD1 matches at 9 bases. The CDR3 contains 14 residues. Unmatched junction bases numbered 4, after V lost 4 bases and J lost 6 bases. Germline V gene data show CDR1 as SGHTA and CDR2 as FQGNSA. The CDR3 reads CASSWGQGANTIYF. DNA of the CDR3: TGTGCCAGCAGCTGGGGACAGGGTGCAAACACCATATATTTT.

The gene calls are TRBV6-5 and TRBJ2-5; D possibly corresponds to TRBD1 (6 bases). There are 12 residues in the CDR3. Germline CDR1 reads MNHEY; CDR2 reads SVGAGI. The V end lost 5 bases, the J end lost 5 bases, and 9 bases lay between the germline ends. The CDR3, as DNA: TGTGCCAGCAGTCAGGGGTGGGAGACCCAGTACTTC. Protein product: CASSQGWETQYF.

This clone was found a few times. The CDR3 DNA reads TGTGCCAGTCGACAGCCGAACACTGAAGCTTTCTTT. This codes for CASRQPNTEAFF. The rearrangement joins TRBV19 to TRBJ1-1, with D tentatively TRBD1 (5 bases). Trimming took 8 bases from V and 1 from J, leaving 8 bases between them. CDR1 is LNHDA, CDR2 SQIVND, per germline (reference sequence). This CDR3 is built from 12 residues. The variable domain in full, with the rest retrieved from reference TRBV19 and TRBJ1-1, is DGGITQSPKYLFRKEGQNVTLSCEQNLNHDAMYWYRQDPGQGLRLIYYSQIVNDFQKGDIAEGYSVSREKKESFPLTVTSAQKNPTAFYLCASRQPNTEAFFGQGTRLTVV.

The chain recombines TRBV19 with TRBJ1-2; the D is unclear. The CDR3 runs 13 residues. Trimming stripped 3 bases from V and 3 bases from J, with 8 bases between. CDR1 LNHDA and CDR2 SQIVND come from the germline V gene (reference sequence). The CDR3 DNA follows: TGTGCCAGTAGTATTGGGAGCCACTATGGCTACACCTTC. Its translation: CASSIGSHYGYTF.

This rearrangement joins TRBV4-1 to TRBJ1-4, with D perhaps TRBD1 (5 bases). Looked up from germline, CDR1 is MGHRA and CDR2 is YSYEKL. The length of the CDR3 is 15 residues. V was pared by 1 base and J by 7 bases, with 13 bases between. CDR3 protein: CASSQGHPGGEKLFF. The DNA for the CDR3 is TGCGCCAGCAGCCAAGGCCACCCCGGGGGTGAAAAACTGTTTTTT.

V gene TRBV18 combines with J gene TRBJ2-7, with 12 bases aligning to TRBD1. The CDR3 has 15 residues. The J segment lost 5 bases and the V segment lost 3 bases, leaving 5 bases of the junction unmatched. CDR1 is KGHSH, CDR2 LQKENI, per germline. The DNA for the CDR3 is TGTGCCAGCTCACCCCGGGACAGGGGGCTCAACGAGCAGTACTTC. This encodes CASSPRDRGLNEQYF.

The rearrangement joins TRBV19 to TRBJ2-7; 8 bases map to TRBD1. The germline CDR1 and CDR2 sequences are LNHDA and SQIVND (reference sequence). The CDR3 is 15 amino acids. J was trimmed by 0 bases and V by 6 bases; bases with no gene match: 7. In DNA, the CDR3 is TGTGCCAGTAGCCGACAGGGGTCCGACTCCTACGAGCAGTACTTC. It specifies CASSRQGSDSYEQYF. Based on the CDR3 plus reference TRBV19 and TRBJ2-7, the full variable domain is DGGITQSPKYLFRKEGQNVTLSCEQNLNHDAMYWYRQDPGQGLRLIYYSQIVNDFQKGDIAEGYSVSREKKESFPLTVTSAQKNPTAFYLCASSRQGSDSYEQYFGPGTRLTVT.

The V and J genes are TRBV12-2 and TRBJ1-5. TRBV12-2 is termed a pseudogene. The CDR3 length is 14 residues. CDR3 DNA: TGTGCAAGGAGTCGGGGGGCCTTCAATCAGCCCCAGCATTTT. Its translation: CARSRGAFNQPQHF.

The chain uses TRBV5-1 and TRBJ1-1; no definite D call. Trimming stripped 4 bases from V and 5 bases from J, with 12 bases between. The CDR3 has 13 amino acids. CDR1 SGHRS and CDR2 YFSETQ come from the germline V gene. CDR3 sequence reads: CASSPRLGTEAFF. The CDR3 DNA follows: TGCGCCAGCAGCCCCCGACTGGGTACTGAAGCTTTCTTT.

CDR3 region: CASSPYGDRGTNEKLFF. The CDR3, as DNA: TGTGCCAGCAGCCCGTATGGGGACAGGGGCACTAATGAAAAACTGTTTTTT. The chain employs TRBV7-9 and TRBJ1-4; 10 bases align to TRBD1. The length of the CDR3 is 17 residues. Germline CDR1 reads SEHNR; CDR2 reads FQNEAQ (reference sequence). V lost 5 bases and J lost 2; bases outside the gene matches: 8.

V and J are TRBV7-2 and TRBJ2-7; 11 nucleotides align to TRBD2. Germline V gene data show CDR1 as SGHTA and CDR2 as FQGNSA. The CDR3 totals 15 residues. The trim removed 1 base at V and 4 bases at J, leaving 3 bases unmatched. As DNA, the CDR3 is TGTGCCAGCAGCTTAGGAGGGACTAGCGGATACGAGCAGTACTTC. Translated: CASSLGGTSGYEQYF. Drawing the rest from reference TRBV7-2 and TRBJ2-7, the complete variable domain is GAGVSQSPSNKVTEKGKDVELRCDPISGHTALYWYRQSLGQGLEFLIYFQGNSAPDKSGLPSDRFSAERTGGSVSTLTIQRTQQEDSAVYLCASSLGGTSGYEQYFGPGTRLTVT.

The CDR3 spells CAILSGGANEQFF. CDR3 sequence (DNA): TGTGCCATCCTTAGCGGGGGGGCTAATGAGCAGTTCTTC. The genes are TRBV10-3 and TRBJ2-1; 11 nucleotides line up with TRBD2. The V gene end was trimmed by 8 bases and the J gene end by 7 bases; junction bases not matched to a gene: 4. This CDR3 region has 13 residues. Germline values: CDR1 ENHRY, CDR2 SYGVKD.

This chain uses TRBV3-1 (or the pseudogene TRBV3-2) with TRBJ1-1; D is ambiguous. Trimming stripped 4 bases from V and 1 base from J, with 7 bases between. The germline gives CDR1 LGHDT, CDR2 YNNKEL (reference sequence). This CDR3 has 13 residues. The chain's CDR3 is CASSPDWNTEAFF. The CDR3 coding sequence is TGTGCCAGCAGCCCTGACTGGAACACTGAAGCTTTCTTT.

The J gene is TRBJ1-2, the V gene TRBV12-3 or TRBV12-4; 11 bases align to TRBD1. The V segment lost 6 bases and the J segment 7 bases; nucleotides outside the gene matches: 4. This CDR3 has 13 amino acids. In DNA, the CDR3 is TGTGCCAGCAGCCCGGACAGGGGGCCTGGCTACACCTTC. It translates to CASSPDRGPGYTF.

The chain couples TRBV27 to TRBJ1-5, with 9 bases fitting TRBD1. Germline values: CDR1 MNHEY, CDR2 SMNVEV (reference sequence). The J segment lost 8 bases and the V segment lost 0 bases, leaving 5 bases of the junction unmatched. The length of the CDR3 is 15 residues. The CDR3 sequence: CASSLSGTGLKPQHF. In DNA, the CDR3 is TGTGCCAGCAGTTTATCCGGGACAGGGCTTAAGCCCCAGCATTTT.

The rearrangement joins TRBV7-8 to TRBJ1-3; possible D gene TRBD1, 5 bases. This CDR3 has 17 residues. CDR1 and CDR2 (germline): SGHVS, FQNEAQ. V gave up 6 bases and J gave up 4 bases, with 22 bases separating them. DNA for the CDR3: TGTGCCAGCAGGCCCGGGGGGGGTTTGGGCTTGGGAAACACCATATATTTT. Encoded protein: CASRPGGGLGLGNTIYF.

The chain is built from TRBV5-6 and TRBJ2-1; D unresolved. V lost 2 bases and J 12 bases, leaving 15 bases between the germline ends. CDR3 length equals 13 residues. Germline V gene sequence: CDR1 SGHDT, CDR2 YYEEEE. The CDR3 loop is CASSFGSSSGQFF. The CDR3, as DNA: TGTGCCAGCAGCTTCGGCAGTTCATCGGGGCAGTTCTTC.

V gene TRBV11-2 combines with J gene TRBJ2-7; no reliable D call. V was pared by 5 bases and J by 3 bases, with 17 bases between. Germline V gene data show CDR1 as SGHAT and CDR2 as FQNNGV. CDR3 length: 15 residues. The CDR3 nucleotides read TGTGCCAGCAGCAAAGAGATCGCCAACCGCTACGAGCAGTACTTC. Residues: CASSKEIANRYEQYF.

The chain links TRBV18 to TRBJ1-3, with TRBD1 matching over 10 bases. Germline CDR1 KGHSH, CDR2 LQKENI. Trimming took 6 bases from V and 2 from J; bases not matched to a gene: 10. The CDR3 sequence is 17 residues long. The CDR3 region is CASSPGTGERAGNTIYF. The CDR3 DNA is TGTGCCAGCTCCCCCGGGACAGGGGAGCGGGCTGGAAACACCATATATTTT.

V gene TRBV3-1 (or the pseudogene TRBV3-2) combines with J gene TRBJ1-1; possibly TRBD1 for D (6 bases). There are 19 residues in the CDR3. Trimming stripped 1 base from V and 0 bases from J, with 21 bases between. CDR1 is LGHDT and CDR2 is YNNKEL in the germline V gene (reference sequence). CDR3 coding DNA: TGTGCCAGCAGCCAAGGTTCGTTTTCCCGGGGGGCTTTGAACACTGAAGCTTTCTTT. Its translation: CASSQGSFSRGALNTEAFF.